This T cell receptor (beta chain) was recorded in a study of shared clonotypes between healthy human individuals. Study-level findings and limits: Researchers sampled blood only, noting tissue repertoires likely differ.

The table came from immunoSEQ multiplex PCR; TCRdb's copy has only in-frame clones and leaves some out. The sample gives 1.5 million to 2.5 million clones, roughly 94% of which show up once; approximately 1.2% is in the top ten. Trimming took 0 bases from V and 1 from J, leaving 16 bases between them. The CDR3 loop spans 16 amino acids. Germline CDR1 reads SQVTM; CDR2 reads ANQGSEA. Terminally differentiated effector memory CD45RA+ cells were left out of the naive CD8 fraction, which was CD45RO-negative and positively selected for CCR7. As for this clone: Its antigen remains unknown.

Sequenced sample: naive CD8+ T cells sorted from blood. V usage is TRBV29-1 and J usage is TRBJ2-7, with D perhaps given as TRBD1 or TRBD2 (6 bases each). This clonotype was sampled from a man between 18 and 29 years old in good health. The DNA for the CDR3 is TGCAGCGTTGAAGATTTAGAGGGGGGCCGGTCCTACGAGCAGTACTTC. This codes for CSVEDLEGGRSYEQYF.